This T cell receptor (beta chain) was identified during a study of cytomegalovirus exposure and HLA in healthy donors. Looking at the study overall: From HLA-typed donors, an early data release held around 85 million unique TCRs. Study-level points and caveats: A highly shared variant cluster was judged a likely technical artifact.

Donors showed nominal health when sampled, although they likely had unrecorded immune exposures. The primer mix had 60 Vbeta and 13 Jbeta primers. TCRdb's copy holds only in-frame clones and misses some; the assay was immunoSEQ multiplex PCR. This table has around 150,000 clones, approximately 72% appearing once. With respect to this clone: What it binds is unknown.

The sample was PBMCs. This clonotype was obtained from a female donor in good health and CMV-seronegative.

DNA of the CDR3: TGCGCCAGCAGTGTGACAGGGGACTATGGCTACACCTTC. This gives the protein CASSVTGDYGYTF. The genes are TRBV5-1 and TRBJ1-2; 8 positions agree with TRBD1. The CDR3 is 13 amino acids. CDR1 SGHRS and CDR2 YFSETQ come from the germline V gene. The junction had 3 bases not matched to a gene; V was cut back by 5 bases and J by 3 bases.